The clone carrying this T cell receptor (beta chain) turned up a few times. As yet, its antigen is unknown. The sample is drawn from a study of CD8 T cells in ankylosing spondylitis. General study points: Disease-linked clones were CD8+ and relatively rare in peripheral blood. Seemingly characteristic of ankylosing spondylitis blood was a TCR beta motif consisting of about 8 highly homologous variants.

Germline trimming cut 3 bases from V and 5 bases from J; bases unmatched to any gene: 8. CDR1 is DFQATT and CDR2 is SNEGSKA in the germline V gene (reference sequence). The length of the CDR3 is 14 residues. TCRdb re-derived calls from the 5' RACE reads in MiXCR, one entry per CDR3 protein. This table holds roughly 400,000 distinct CDR3 sequences, about a fifth found once. This rearrangement joins TRBV20-1 to TRBJ2-3; 7 positions match TRBD2. The sample was blood, either unsorted or a sorted T cell fraction (not recorded which). The TCR comes from a male donor with ankylosing spondylitis. This CDR3 reads CSASLPSGGDTQYF. CDR3 sequence (DNA): TGCAGTGCTAGTCTCCCTAGCGGAGGAGATACGCAGTATTTT.